The present T cell receptor beta chain was sequenced within a study of identical twins. Deletions cut 5 bases from V and 8 bases from J, with 27 bases between. This CDR3 has 17 residues. Unique molecular identifiers were present on the cDNA, which also gained a universal primer site by template switching. TCRdb passed the 5' RACE reads through MiXCR, listing each CDR3 protein once. The sample has hundreds of thousands of distinct CDR3 sequences; 6.1% are singletons. Notes on the study in general: Beta out-of-frame twin sharing showed a weaker excess. Part of the zero-insertion signal could reflect confounding by invariant MAIT and iNKT cells.

Ten or more counts support this clonotype. The antigen remains unidentified. This TCR was sampled from a man aged 18 to 30 in good health. This chain links TRBV12-3 or TRBV12-4 with TRBJ1-2; D ambiguous. The source material was naive T cells sorted from blood. The CDR3 nucleotides read TGTGCCAGCAGTCCCACAGTGGGAAGCTTGACCCTTGGCGGCTACACCTTC. Its translation is CASSPTVGSLTLGGYTF.